This T cell receptor beta chain appears in the sequencing data of a study of cytomegalovirus exposure and HLA in healthy donors. Study details: In an earlier analysis, 95 million to 130 million unique TCR beta sequences were found from some 180 million T cells.

PCR involved 60 Vbeta and 13 Jbeta primers. The table came from immunoSEQ multiplex PCR; TCRdb's copy has only in-frame clones and leaves some out. The sample consists of roughly 170,000 clones, approximately 80% of them appearing once. This clone has more than one count but fewer than ten. Material: PBMCs. The TCR was taken from a man between 25 and 39 years old in good health and CMV-seropositive.

The CDR3 sequence is CASSLDMDTQYF. Here the CDR3 DNA reads TGTGCCAGCAGCTTAGATATGGATACGCAGTATTTT. This chain uses TRBV11-3 with TRBJ2-3; D gene ambiguous. CDR3 length: 12 amino acids. CDR1 and CDR2 (germline): SGHNT, YENEEA. V was shortened by 0 bases and J by 6 bases, with 4 bases between the two germline ends.